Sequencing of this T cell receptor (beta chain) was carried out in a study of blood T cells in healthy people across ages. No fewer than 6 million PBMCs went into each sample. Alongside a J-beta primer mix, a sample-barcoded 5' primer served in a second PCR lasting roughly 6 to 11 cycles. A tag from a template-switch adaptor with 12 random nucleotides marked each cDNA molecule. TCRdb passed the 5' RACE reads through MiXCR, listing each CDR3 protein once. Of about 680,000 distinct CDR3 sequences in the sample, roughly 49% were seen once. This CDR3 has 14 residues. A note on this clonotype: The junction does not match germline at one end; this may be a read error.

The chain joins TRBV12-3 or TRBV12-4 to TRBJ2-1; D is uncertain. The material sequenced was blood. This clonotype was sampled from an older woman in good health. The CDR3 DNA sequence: TGTGCAAGCAGTTTCGGCGGTACCAACAATGAGCAGTTCTTC. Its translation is CASSFGGTNNEQFF.